This T cell receptor (beta chain) originates from a study of shared clonotypes between healthy human individuals. CDR3 length equals 13 residues. Germline CDR1 and CDR2: LNHDA and SQIVND (reference sequence). Trimming cost V 9 bases and J 2 bases; bases outside gene matches: 6. The repertoire was sequenced with immunoSEQ multiplex PCR; TCRdb's copy has only in-frame clones and lacks some. The sample contains under 1,100,000 clones, around 76% of which appear only once. This clone has just one count. Sequencing was done on a sample of memory CD4+ T cells sorted from blood. Subset of the sample: CD45RA-negative fraction. The rearrangement uses TRBV19 and TRBJ1-2; TRBD1 matches at 7 bases. The receptor was isolated from a young man in good health. Written as DNA, the CDR3 is TGTGCCAGCCGGAGACAGGGCAACTATGGCTACACCTTC. It translates to CASRRQGNYGYTF.